This entry describes one TCR beta chain. The data belong to a study of regulatory T cells in long-lasting Graves disease. Through Arm-PCR of CDR3 regions and iRepertoire HTBI primers, TCR beta libraries were built. TCRdb reanalysed the multiplex PCR reads using MiXCR and keeps one entry per CDR3 protein. The profile shows about 220,000 distinct CDR3 sequences, about 19% of them singletons. The time point here: newly diagnosed GD, antithyroid drugs for less than 3 months. PBMCs provided the RNA from which the TCR library was made. A volume of 8.5 to 10 milliliters of peripheral blood was collected in EDTA tubes. This same sample was also part of a study on T cells in Graves' hyperthyroidism and ophthalmopathy. That work contributes: In the first-round RT-PCR of the TCR CDR3, the HTBI primer set was used. Separating ophthalmopathy from stable hyperthyroidism was achieved by a 13 V-J model.

This clonotype originated in a woman under 40 with Graves disease. This sample comprised peripheral blood mononuclear cells (PBMCs), obtained at new diagnosis, from a patient treated with antithyroid drugs.

The CDR3 sequence: CASSQGTSGGADTQYF. The CDR3 region has the DNA TGTGCCAGCAGCCAAGGGACTAGCGGGGGGGCCGATACGCAGTATTTT. The rearrangement links TRBV4-2 to TRBJ2-3, with 15 bases matching TRBD2. CDR1 LGHNA and CDR2 YNFKEQ come from the germline V gene. CDR3 length: 16 residues. The ends lost 1 base at V and 6 bases at J; junction bases unmatched: 2.